This TCR beta chain derives from a study of blood T cell repertoires in COVID-19. Study summary: From T cells, B-cell-depleted T cells, or PBMCs came the material, which was cDNA or gDNA.

The CDR3 runs to 13 residues. Germline loops: CDR1 SEHNR, CDR2 FQNEAQ (reference sequence). The trim removed 5 bases at V and 1 base at J, leaving 1 base unmatched. The table came from immunoSEQ multiplex PCR; TCRdb's copy has only in-frame clones and leaves some out. The table lists about 220,000 clones, about 80% of them singletons. The sample consisted of peripheral blood. The chain links TRBV7-9 to TRBJ2-5, with 7 bases aligning to TRBD1. The origin of this receptor is a woman aged 60-70 years with acute or convalescent COVID-19. The CDR3: CASSPGGQETQYF. CDR3 in DNA: TGTGCCAGCAGCCCAGGGGGCCAAGAGACCCAGTACTTC.